This T cell receptor (beta chain) is from a study of a mutant IDH1 vaccine in newly diagnosed glioma. Indicated time point: week 11, during vaccination. Vaccinated patients received 300 ug of mutant IDH1 20-mer peptide per dose, with topical imiquimod. Of note for this clone: The antigen is not known.

Trimming shortened V by 1 base and J by 4 bases, and 10 bases separated the two germline ends. The CDR3 has 13 residues. Germline values: CDR1 GTSNPN, CDR2 SVGIG (reference sequence). The repertoire was sequenced with immunoSEQ multiplex PCR; TCRdb's copy has only in-frame clones and lacks some. Of around 60,000 clones listed, approximately 89% are singletons. The clonotype was recovered from a man aged 35 to 55 with glioma. The sequencing here drew on PBMCs, taken from a glioma patient whose treatment included an IDH1 peptide vaccine. The V gene is TRBV30, the J gene TRBJ1-2, with D tentatively TRBD1 (6 bases). For the CDR3, the DNA is TGTGCCTGGAGTGAAGTGGGGGCCTATGGCTACACCTTC. Amino acid sequence: CAWSEVGAYGYTF.